The rows below give T cell receptor beta chains drawn from one sample of a study of blood T cell repertoires in COVID-19. This table comes from immunoSEQ multiplex PCR, and its TCRdb copy is limited to in-frame clones, with some not included. The sample includes a few hundred thousand clones, about 86% of them seen just once. Sequenced: PBMCs or T cells enriched from blood (not recorded which). The receptors were sampled from a woman aged 45-65 years with acute COVID-19. CDR3s include the opening cysteine and the closing phenylalanine or tryptophan. D genes are given only for firm matches. Clone size is stated in some rows and not others, as once, few, many or a class when expanded.

J,size,V,D,DNA,CDR3
TRBJ2-2,NA,TRBV4-1,TRBD2,TGCGCCAGCAGCCGACAACGACTAGCGGGTATCGGGGAGCTGTTTTTT,CASSRQRLAGIGELFF
TRBJ2-1,NA,TRBV6-4,TRBD2,TGTGCCAGCAGTGAAAGGACTAGCGGATACAATGAGCAGTTCTTC,CASSERTSGYNEQFF
TRBJ2-1,NA,TRBV13,TRBD2,TGTGCCAGCAGCTTAATAGCGGGAGGGCCTAAAAGCAATGAGCAGTTCTTC,CASSLIAGGPKSNEQFF
TRBJ2-7,NA,TRBV18,NA,TGTGCCAGCTCACCCCCCGGCGGGACAGTTTCCTACGAGCAGTACTTC,CASSPPGGTVSYEQYF
TRBJ2-1,NA,TRBV7-2,NA,TGTGCCAGCAGCTTAGACGTTTTCAGGGGTCAGTTCTTC,CASSLDVFRGQFF
TRBJ2-7,once,TRBV24-1,NA,TGTGCCACCAGTGAAGGGTGGAGGGGGCTCTCCTACGAGCAGTACTTC,CATSEGWRGLSYEQYF
TRBJ2-7,once,TRBV5-5,TRBD2,TGTGCCAGCAGCTTGGGGCTAGCGGGAGGCTTCTCCTACGAGCAGTACTTC,CASSLGLAGGFSYEQYF
TRBJ1-5,NA,TRBV7-9,TRBD1,TGTGCCAGCAGCTCGACAGGGGGACAGCCCCAGCATTTT,CASSSTGGQPQHF
TRBJ2-7,NA,TRBV6-1,TRBD2,TGTGCCAGCAGTGAAGAAGTAGCGGGAGGGATCTACGAGCAGTACTTC,CASSEEVAGGIYEQYF
TRBJ2-5,NA,TRBV2,TRBD2,TGTGCCAGCAGTGAAAGCGGGGGGGCGGAGACCCAGTACTTC,CASSESGGAETQYF
TRBJ1-3,NA,TRBV28,TRBD1,TGTGCCAGCTCCCTTCCAGGGGGGAGGCGTGGAAACACCATATATTTT,CASSLPGGRRGNTIYF
TRBJ2-7,once,TRBV7-8,TRBD2,TGTGCCAGCAGCTTACGGGAGGTCGTCTCCGGCGAGCAGTACTTC,CASSLREVVSGEQYF
TRBJ2-7,NA,TRBV10-3,NA,TGTGCCATCAGTGAGTCCAGCGAGCAGTACTTC,CAISESSEQYF
TRBJ2-3,NA,TRBV19,NA,TGTGCCAGTAGTATGTGGCTTGCTAGCACAGATACGCAGTATTTT,CASSMWLASTDTQYF
TRBJ2-1,NA,TRBV19,TRBD2,TGTGCCAGTAGTGTGGGACTAGCGGGAATTAATGAGCAGTTCTTC,CASSVGLAGINEQFF
TRBJ2-5,few,TRBV6-1,TRBD2,TGTGCCAGCAGTGAAATGCTAGCGGGATACGAGACCCAGTACTTC,CASSEMLAGYETQYF
TRBJ1-5,NA,TRBV3-1/TRBV3-2,TRBD1,TGTGCCAGCAGCCAAGCAGACAGGGGGCGTTGGCAGCCCCAGCATTTT,CASSQADRGRWQPQHF
TRBJ1-6,NA,TRBV18,TRBD1,TGTGCCAGCTCACCAGGGACAGGGGATAATTCACCCCTCCACTTT,CASSPGTGDNSPLHF
TRBJ2-2,NA,TRBV30,NA,TGTGCCTGGAGTGTAACGGGGGGCTACACCGGGGAGCTGTTTTTT,CAWSVTGGYTGELFF
TRBJ1-4,NA,TRBV5-1,TRBD1,TGCGCCAGCAGCGCCGGGACAGGGGTCCCTAATGAAAAACTGTTTTTT,CASSAGTGVPNEKLFF
TRBJ1-2,few,TRBV7-9,NA,TGTGCCAGCAGTTCAGGATCCGAACGAGGCTACACCTTC,CASSSGSERGYTF